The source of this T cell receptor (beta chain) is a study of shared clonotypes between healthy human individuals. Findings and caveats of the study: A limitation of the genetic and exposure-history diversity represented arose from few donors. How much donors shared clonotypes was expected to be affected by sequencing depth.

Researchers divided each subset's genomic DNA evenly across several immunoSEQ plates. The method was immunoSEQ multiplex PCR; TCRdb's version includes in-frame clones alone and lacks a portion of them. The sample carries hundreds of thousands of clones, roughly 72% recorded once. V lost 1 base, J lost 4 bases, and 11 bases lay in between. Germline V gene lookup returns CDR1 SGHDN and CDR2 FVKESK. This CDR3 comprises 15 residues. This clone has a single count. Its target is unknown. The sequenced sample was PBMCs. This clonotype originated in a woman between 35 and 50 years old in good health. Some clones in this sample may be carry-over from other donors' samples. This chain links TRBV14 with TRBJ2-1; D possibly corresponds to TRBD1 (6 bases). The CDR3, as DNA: TGTGCCAGCAGCCAAGTTGAGGACAGATACAATGAGCAGTTCTTC. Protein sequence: CASSQVEDRYNEQFF.